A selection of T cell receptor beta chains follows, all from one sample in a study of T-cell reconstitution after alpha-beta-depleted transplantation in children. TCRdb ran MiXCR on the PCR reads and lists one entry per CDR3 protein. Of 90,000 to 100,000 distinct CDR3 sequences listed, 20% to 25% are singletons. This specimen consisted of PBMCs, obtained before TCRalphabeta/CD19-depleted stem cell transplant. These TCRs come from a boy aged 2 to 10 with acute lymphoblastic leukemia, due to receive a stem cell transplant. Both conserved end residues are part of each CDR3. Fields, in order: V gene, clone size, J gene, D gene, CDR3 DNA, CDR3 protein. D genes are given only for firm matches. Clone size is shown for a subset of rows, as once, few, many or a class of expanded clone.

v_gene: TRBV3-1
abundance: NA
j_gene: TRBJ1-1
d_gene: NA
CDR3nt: TGTGCCAGCACAGGAACGATCCACACTGAAGCTTTCTTT
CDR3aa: CASTGTIHTEAFF

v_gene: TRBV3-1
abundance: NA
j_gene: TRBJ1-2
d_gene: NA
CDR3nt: TGTGCCAGCAGCCAAGTATTCGGGGTCTATGGCTACACCTTC
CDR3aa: CASSQVFGVYGYTF

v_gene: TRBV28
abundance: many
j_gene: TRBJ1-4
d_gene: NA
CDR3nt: TGTGCCAGCAGTCCGAACGCGGGACGGACTAATGAAAAACTGTTTTTT
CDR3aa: CASSPNAGRTNEKLFF

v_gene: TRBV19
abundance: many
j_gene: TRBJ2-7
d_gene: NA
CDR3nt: TGTGCCAGTAGGCGACAGGAGGGACCCTACGAGCAGTACTTC
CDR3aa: CASRRQEGPYEQYF

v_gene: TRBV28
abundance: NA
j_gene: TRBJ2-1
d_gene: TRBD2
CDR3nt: TGTGCCACCCGGACTAGCGGTATGAATGAGCAGTTCTTC
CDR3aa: CATRTSGMNEQFF

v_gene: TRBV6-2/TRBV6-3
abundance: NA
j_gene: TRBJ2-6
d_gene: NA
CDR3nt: TGTGCCAGCAGTTCACAGGGCTCTGGGGCCAACGTCCTGACTTTC
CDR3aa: CASSSQGSGANVLTF

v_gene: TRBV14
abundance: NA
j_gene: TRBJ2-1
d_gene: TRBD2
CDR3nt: TGTGCCAGCAGCCGCTTCGTCGGGGTACTAGCGGGACATGGAGGTGAGCAGTTCTTC
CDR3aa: CASSRFVGVLAGHGGEQFF

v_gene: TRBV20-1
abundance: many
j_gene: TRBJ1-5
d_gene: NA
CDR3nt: TGCAGTGCTTCACAGGGAGGCCATCAGCCCCAGCATTTT
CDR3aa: CSASQGGHQPQHF

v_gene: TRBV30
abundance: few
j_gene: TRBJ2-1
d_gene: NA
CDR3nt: TGTGCCTGGAGTGCACAGGCGGGATACAATGAGCAGTTCTTC
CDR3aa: CAWSAQAGYNEQFF

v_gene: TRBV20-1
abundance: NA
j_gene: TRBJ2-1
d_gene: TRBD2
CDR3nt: TGCAGTGCTAGAGCCCCTAGCGGAGGATACAATGAGCAGTTCTTC
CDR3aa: CSARAPSGGYNEQFF

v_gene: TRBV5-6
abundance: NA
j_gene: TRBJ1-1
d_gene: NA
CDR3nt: TGTGCCAGCAGCTTTGGGGCGGTACGATTGAACACTGAAGCTTTCTTT
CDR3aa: CASSFGAVRLNTEAFF

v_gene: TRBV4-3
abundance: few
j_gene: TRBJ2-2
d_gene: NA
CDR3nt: TGCGCCAGCAGCCAAGAAAGTGGAGCAAACGAGTACACCGGGGAGCTGTTTTTT
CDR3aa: CASSQESGANEYTGELFF

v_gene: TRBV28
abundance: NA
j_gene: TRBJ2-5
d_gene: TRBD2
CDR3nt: TGTGCCAGCAGTCGCCCCGGGGCGGGGGGAGAGACCCAGTACTTC
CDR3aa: CASSRPGAGGETQYF

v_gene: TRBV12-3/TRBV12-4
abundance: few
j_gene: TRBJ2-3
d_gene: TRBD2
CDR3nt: TGTGCCAGCAGTCCTCCGGGACTAGTGACGTATTTT
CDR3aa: CASSPPGLVTYF

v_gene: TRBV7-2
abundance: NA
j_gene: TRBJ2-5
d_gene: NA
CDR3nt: TGTGCCAGCGGGGGGCTATCTCAGACCCAGTACTTC
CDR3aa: CASGGLSQTQYF

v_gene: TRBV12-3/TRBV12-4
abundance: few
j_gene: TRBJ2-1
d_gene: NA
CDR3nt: TGTGCCAGCAGTTCCTCTAAGGGAGTGTTCTACAATGAGCAGTTCTTC
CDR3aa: CASSSSKGVFYNEQFF

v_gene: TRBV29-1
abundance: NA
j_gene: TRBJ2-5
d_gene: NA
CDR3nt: TGCAGCGTTGAAGTAGCGGCTAGTTCGGAGACCCAGTACTTC
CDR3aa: CSVEVAASSETQYF

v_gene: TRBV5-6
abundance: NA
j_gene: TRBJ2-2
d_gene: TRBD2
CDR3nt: TGTGCCAGCAGCAAGGGACTAGCGGTCACCGGGGAGCTGTTTTTT
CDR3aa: CASSKGLAVTGELFF

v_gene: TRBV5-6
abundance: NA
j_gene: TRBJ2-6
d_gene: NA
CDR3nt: TGTGCCAGCAGCTTTAGCGGAGGTCCCCTCTCTGGGGCCAACGTCCTGACTTTC
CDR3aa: CASSFSGGPLSGANVLTF

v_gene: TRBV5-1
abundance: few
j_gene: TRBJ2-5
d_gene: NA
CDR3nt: TGCGCCAGCAGCTCTGGGTCAGCGCCCCAAGAGACCCAGTACTTC
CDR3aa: CASSSGSAPQETQYF

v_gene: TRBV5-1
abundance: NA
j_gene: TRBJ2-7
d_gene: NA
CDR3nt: TGCGCCAGCCGAATCCATATAGCGGAGGGCGTTGAAGGATCCATCTACGAGCAGTACTTC
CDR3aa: CASRIHIAEGVEGSIYEQYF

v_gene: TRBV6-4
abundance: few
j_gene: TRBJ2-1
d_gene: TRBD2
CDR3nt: TGTGCCAGCAGTCCTAGCGGAGGGGATAATGAGCAGTTCTTC
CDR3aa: CASSPSGGDNEQFF

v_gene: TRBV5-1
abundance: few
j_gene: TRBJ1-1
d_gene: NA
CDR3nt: TGCGCCAGCAGCCCCAATCGGGAGTACACTGAAGCTTTCTTT
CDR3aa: CASSPNREYTEAFF

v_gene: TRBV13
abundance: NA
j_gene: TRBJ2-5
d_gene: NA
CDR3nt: TGTGCCAGCAGCTCCCGGGGGCGTCAAGAGACCCAGTACTTC
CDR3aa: CASSSRGRQETQYF

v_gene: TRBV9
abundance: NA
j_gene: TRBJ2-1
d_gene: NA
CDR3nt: TGTGCCAGCAGCGCGAGGGGGACGGTCTCCTACAATGAGCAGTTCTTC
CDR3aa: CASSARGTVSYNEQFF

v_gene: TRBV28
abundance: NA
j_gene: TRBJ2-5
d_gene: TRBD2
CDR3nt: TGTGCCAGCACCGACTGGGGGGGTGAGACCCAGTACTTC
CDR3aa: CASTDWGGETQYF

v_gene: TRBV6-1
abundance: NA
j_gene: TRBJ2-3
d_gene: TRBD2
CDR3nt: TGTGCCAGCAGGCAACGGACTAGCTGGGCTGCGCAGTATTTT
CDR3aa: CASRQRTSWAAQYF

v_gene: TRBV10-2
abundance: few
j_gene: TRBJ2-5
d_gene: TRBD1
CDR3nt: TGCGCCAGCAGCACATACCGGGACAGCAAGAAAGAGACCCAGTACTTC
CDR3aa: CASSTYRDSKKETQYF

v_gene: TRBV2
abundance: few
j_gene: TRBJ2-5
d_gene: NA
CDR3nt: TGTGCCAGGGGGGACTTTGCCCAAGAGACCCAGTACTTC
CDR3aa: CARGDFAQETQYF

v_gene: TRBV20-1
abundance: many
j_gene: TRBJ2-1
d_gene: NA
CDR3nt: TGCGGGCCCATGCGTCGTGGCAATGAGCAGTTCTTC
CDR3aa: CGPMRRGNEQFF

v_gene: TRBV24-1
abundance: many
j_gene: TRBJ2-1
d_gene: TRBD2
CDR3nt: TGTGCCACCAGTGACCCTAGCGGCTCCTACAATGAGCAGTTCTTC
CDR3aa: CATSDPSGSYNEQFF

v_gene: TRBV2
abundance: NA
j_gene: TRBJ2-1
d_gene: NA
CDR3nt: TGTGCCACCTCAACTGGGGCCTCTAATGAGCAGTTCTTC
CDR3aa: CATSTGASNEQFF

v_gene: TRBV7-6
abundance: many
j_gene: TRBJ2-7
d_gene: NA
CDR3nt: TGTGCCAGCAGCCCCGACGGAGGAAGTTTCTACGAGCAGTACTTC
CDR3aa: CASSPDGGSFYEQYF

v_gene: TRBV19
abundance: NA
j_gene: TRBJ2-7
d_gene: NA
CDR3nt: TGTGCCAGTAGTTTACAGGGAGTCAACGAGCAGTACTTC
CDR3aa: CASSLQGVNEQYF

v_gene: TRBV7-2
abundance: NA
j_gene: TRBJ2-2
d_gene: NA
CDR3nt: TGTGCCAGCAGCTTAGCGGATACCACCGGGGAGCTGTTTTTT
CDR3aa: CASSLADTTGELFF

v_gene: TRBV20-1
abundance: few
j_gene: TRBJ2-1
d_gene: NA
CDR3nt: TGCAGTGCTAGAGGAGGGCCCTCCTACAATGAGCAGTTCTTC
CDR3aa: CSARGGPSYNEQFF

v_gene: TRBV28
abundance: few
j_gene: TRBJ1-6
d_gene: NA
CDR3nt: TGCCCGACTAGGGATTTATGGGGTTCACCCCTCCACTTT
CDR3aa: CPTRDLWGSPLHF

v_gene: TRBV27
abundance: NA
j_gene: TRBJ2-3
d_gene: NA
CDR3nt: TGTGCCAGCAGTCCCCGCACAGATACGCAGTATTTT
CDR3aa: CASSPRTDTQYF

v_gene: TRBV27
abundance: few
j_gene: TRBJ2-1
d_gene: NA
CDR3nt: TGTGCCAGCAGCGGATTTTCCCCAAGCGGAGGGGCCTCCTACAATGAGCAGTTCTTC
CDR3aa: CASSGFSPSGGASYNEQFF

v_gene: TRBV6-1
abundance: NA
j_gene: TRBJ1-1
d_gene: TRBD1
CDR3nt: TGTGCCAGCACCCCATCCACAGGGGTAATCACTGAAGCTTTCTTT
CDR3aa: CASTPSTGVITEAFF

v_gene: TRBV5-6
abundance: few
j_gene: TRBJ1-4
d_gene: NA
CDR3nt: TGTGCCAGCAGGCGATCATTAGCAACTAATGAAAAACTGTTTTTT
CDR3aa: CASRRSLATNEKLFF

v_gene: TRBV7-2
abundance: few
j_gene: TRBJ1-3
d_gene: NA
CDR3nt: TGTGCCAGCAGGATAGATATAAACACCATATATTTT
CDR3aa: CASRIDINTIYF

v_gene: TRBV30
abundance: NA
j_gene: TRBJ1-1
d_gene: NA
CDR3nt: TGTGCCTGGAGTCCTAAGCAGGGTCGGCGCACTGAAGCTTTCTTT
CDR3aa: CAWSPKQGRRTEAFF

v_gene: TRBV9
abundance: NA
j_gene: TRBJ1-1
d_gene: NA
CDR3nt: TGTGCCAGCAGCGTAGCGGGGTCAGCACGGCACACTGAAGCTTTCTTT
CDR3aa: CASSVAGSARHTEAFF

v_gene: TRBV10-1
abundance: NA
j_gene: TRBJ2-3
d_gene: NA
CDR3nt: TGCGCCAGCAGTGAGTCGGGCCGGGTCCCAGATACGCAGTATTTT
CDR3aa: CASSESGRVPDTQYF

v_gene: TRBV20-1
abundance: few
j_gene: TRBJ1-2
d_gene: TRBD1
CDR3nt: TGCAGTGCTAGTTTGCGGACAGGTTCGTCCGAGGGCTACACCTTC
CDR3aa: CSASLRTGSSEGYTF

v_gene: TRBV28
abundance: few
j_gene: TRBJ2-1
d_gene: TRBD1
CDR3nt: TGTGCCAGCGAACAGCTTGGGACAGCTGACAATGAGCAGTTCTTC
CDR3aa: CASEQLGTADNEQFF

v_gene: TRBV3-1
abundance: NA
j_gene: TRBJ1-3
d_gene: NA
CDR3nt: TGTGCCAGACTCCCCTCGGAACTCTCTGGAAACACCATATATTTT
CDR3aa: CARLPSELSGNTIYF

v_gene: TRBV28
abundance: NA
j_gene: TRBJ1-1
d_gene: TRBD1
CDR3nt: TGTGCCAGCAGTTTTCGGTGGACAGGCTTGATGAACACTGAAGCTTTCTTT
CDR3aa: CASSFRWTGLMNTEAFF

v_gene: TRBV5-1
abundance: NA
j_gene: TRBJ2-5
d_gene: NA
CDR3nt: TGCGCCAGCAGCTTGGGCAGGGCGGGGGAGACCCAGTACTTC
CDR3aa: CASSLGRAGETQYF